The 27 T cell receptor beta chains in this list originate from one sample, sequenced in a study of human T cells and chemical hapten exposure. Time point: patch test 1, 2 weeks after DPC sensitization. Indicated treatment: therapeutic diphenylcyclopropenone sensitization with weekly scalp DPC. MiXCR, applied by TCRdb to the RACE reads, yields one record per CDR3 protein. The sample lists about 71,000 distinct CDR3 sequences; roughly 9.8% were seen once. Specimen: whole blood, collected in connection with sensitization to the hapten diphenylcyclopropenone (DPC). The receptors derive from a woman in her forties with alopecia areata. Some clones in this sample may be carry-over from other donors' samples.

There are many counts of this clonotype. This chain uses TRBV18 with TRBJ2-6, with D tentatively TRBD1 (6 bases). From germline, CDR1 is KGHSH and CDR2 LQKENI. This CDR3 has 16 residues. Deletions cut 3 bases from V and 4 bases from J, with 13 bases between. Here the CDR3 reads CASSPSTGLGANVLTF. The CDR3 DNA reads as TGTGCCAGCTCACCGAGTACAGGGCTCGGGGCCAACGTCCTGACTTTC.

Many counts were recorded for this clonotype. V gene TRBV11-2 combines with J gene TRBJ2-7, with D possibly being TRBD2 (6 bases). Germline V lookup: CDR1 SGHAT, CDR2 FQNNGV. V lost 5 bases, J lost 3 bases, and 17 bases lay in between. CDR3 length: 15 residues. Here the CDR3 reads CASSLSRGLLYEQYF. The CDR3 DNA reads as TGTGCCAGCAGCCTCTCTCGGGGGTTACTCTACGAGCAGTACTTC.

The chain is built from TRBV7-2 and TRBJ2-3; D is perhaps TRBD1 or TRBD2 (5 bases each). The CDR3 runs 14 residues. CDR1 is SGHTA, CDR2 FQGNSA, per germline. Trimming took 5 bases from V and 10 from J, leaving 19 bases between them. The CDR3 is CASSLPGTLGSQYF. The CDR3 DNA is TGTGCCAGCAGCCTCCCCGGGACCCTTGGTTCGCAGTATTTT.

There are a few counts of this clonotype. The CDR3 spells CASRQLGDTEAFF. In DNA form, the CDR3 reads TGTGCCTCTCGTCAGTTAGGGGACACTGAAGCTTTCTTT. The chain joins TRBV10-3 to TRBJ1-1; perhaps TRBD1 as D (5 bases). Germline CDR1 reads ENHRY; CDR2 reads SYGVKD. The CDR3 loop spans 13 amino acids. Trimming pared 11 bases from V and 3 bases from J, leaving 16 bases between.

This clonotype was seen a few times. The rearrangement uses TRBV4-2 and TRBJ2-7; no firm D call. In germline, CDR1 is LGHNA, CDR2 YNFKEQ. V gave up 4 bases and J gave up 3 bases, with 16 bases separating them. This CDR3 has 15 residues. The DNA for the CDR3 is TGTGCCAGCAGCCCCACGACGCCCACCAACTACGAGCAGTACTTC. Translation: CASSPTTPTNYEQYF.

This clonotype showed up many times. J is TRBJ2-1 and V is TRBV7-2; 7 nucleotides align to TRBD2. The CDR3 runs 15 residues. The germline V gene encodes CDR1 SGHTA and CDR2 FQGNSA. V shed 1 base and J 4 bases; nucleotides not matched to a gene: 4. CDR3 DNA sequence: TGTGCCAGCAGCTTAGGAGGGACTACATACAATGAGCAGTTCTTC. This translates into CASSLGGTTYNEQFF. Filled out from reference TRBV7-2 and TRBJ2-1, the complete variable domain reads GAGVSQSPSNKVTEKGKDVELRCDPISGHTALYWYRQSLGQGLEFLIYFQGNSAPDKSGLPSDRFSAERTGGSVSTLTIQRTQQEDSAVYLCASSLGGTTYNEQFFGPGTRLTVL.

This clonotype was recorded at least ten times. CDR3 DNA sequence: TGTGCCACCAGGGGGGGAAGCACAGATACGCAGTATTTT. Its protein is CATRGGSTDTQYF. The chain joins TRBV11-2 to TRBJ2-3; D tentatively fits TRBD1 or TRBD2 (7 bases each). The CDR3 extends over 13 amino acids. V shed 10 bases and J shed 0 bases, with 11 bases lying between them. CDR1 is SGHAT, CDR2 FQNNGV, per germline.

For the CDR3, the DNA is TGTGCCAGCAGCTTGGGAACAGGAGCTGGTAATTCACCCCTCCACTTT. Protein sequence: CASSLGTGAGNSPLHF. The chain employs TRBV5-4 and TRBJ1-6; a weak D match, TRBD1 (5 bases). Germline V gene sequence: CDR1 SGHNT, CDR2 YYREEE (reference sequence). Trimming took 0 bases from V and 6 from J, leaving 13 bases between them. There are 16 residues in the CDR3. The full variable domain, rest sourced from reference TRBV5-4 and TRBJ1-6, is ETGVTQSPTHLIKTRGQQVTLRCSSQSGHNTVSWYQQALGQGPQFIFQYYREEENGRGNFPPRFSGLQFPNYSSELNVNALELDDSALYLCASSLGTGAGNSPLHFGNGTRLTVT.

This clonotype was counted ten times or more. This chain links TRBV7-2 with TRBJ1-1, with 7 bases that match TRBD1. CDR3 length: 14 amino acids. With 3 bases clipped from V and 4 bases from J, the junction kept 5 bases outside the gene matches. Germline CDR1 SGHTA, CDR2 FQGNSA. The CDR3 is CASSFRQGTTEAFF. The CDR3 coding sequence is TGTGCCAGCAGCTTTAGACAGGGCACCACTGAAGCTTTCTTT.

This clonotype was detected only a few times. This chain links TRBV18 with TRBJ2-5, with D possibly matching TRBD1 (7 bases). Germline V lookup: CDR1 KGHSH, CDR2 LQKENI. CDR3 length: 15 residues. Trimming removed 4 bases at V and 6 bases at J, with 18 bases between. The CDR3 spells CASSLPPEGAKTQYF. CDR3 nucleotides: TGTGCCAGCTCACTTCCCCCGGAGGGGGCTAAGACCCAGTACTTC.

This clonotype showed up just a few times. The chain employs TRBV5-6 and TRBJ1-4; TRBD1 agrees at 7 bases. This CDR3 comprises 13 residues. The V and J ends lost 3 bases and 13 bases, in that order; junction bases with no gene match: 9. Looked up from germline, CDR1 is SGHDT and CDR2 is YYEEEE. CDR3 region: CASSWGRGRGLFF. In DNA form, the CDR3 reads TGTGCCAGCAGCTGGGGAAGGGGGCGAGGACTGTTTTTT.

This clonotype was recorded many times. The rearrangement joins TRBV18 to TRBJ1-6, with a weak D call TRBD1 (5 bases). Germline values: CDR1 KGHSH, CDR2 LQKENI. The CDR3 is 15 amino acids. The V end lost 3 bases, the J end lost 5 bases, and 11 bases lay between the germline ends. As DNA, the CDR3 is TGTGCCAGCTCACCCGGGGGTAAAGATAATTCACCCCTCCACTTT. It codes for CASSPGGKDNSPLHF.

The table lists this clonotype with a few counts. This chain connects TRBV10-3 to TRBJ1-2; D remains ambiguous. In germline, CDR1 is ENHRY, CDR2 SYGVKD. Trimming took 2 bases from V and 1 from J, leaving 8 bases between them. This CDR3 spans 14 amino acids. The CDR3, as DNA: TGTGCCATCAGTGAGACAGCCAGTAACTATGGCTACACCTTC. It specifies CAISETASNYGYTF.

This clonotype has just a few counts. This sequence joins TRBV6-2 or TRBV6-3 and TRBJ2-7; 10 positions match TRBD1. Germline trimming cut 7 bases from V and 4 bases from J; bases unmatched to any gene: 13. CDR3 length equals 16 residues. Looked up from germline, CDR1 is MNHEY and CDR2 is SVGEGT. The CDR3 is CASTTHGTGVFYEQYF. The CDR3, as DNA: TGTGCCAGCACCACCCACGGGACAGGGGTGTTTTACGAGCAGTACTTC.

This clonotype was seen ten or more times. The chain combines TRBV6-6 with TRBJ1-1; possible D gene TRBD1, 5 bases. V dropped 0 bases and J dropped 7 bases, with 9 bases sitting between them. CDR1 is MNHNY, CDR2 SVGAGI, per germline (reference sequence). The CDR3 extends over 13 amino acids. CDR3: CASSYSGQGEAFF. Here the CDR3 DNA reads TGTGCCAGCAGTTACTCCGGGCAGGGTGAAGCTTTCTTT.

This clonotype was seen more than once but under ten times. At one of its ends the junction is not consistent with the germline gene, which may arise from a read error. The chain carries TRBV5-6 and TRBJ1-5, with a tentative D call TRBD1 (5 bases). There are 15 residues in the CDR3. Looked up from germline, CDR1 is SGHDT and CDR2 is YYEEEE. The CDR3 bases are TGTGCCAGCAGCTTTTTCAGGGTTCGGCAATCAGCCCCAGCATTT. Translated: CASSFFRVRQSAPAF.

This clonotype was counted many times. The V gene is TRBV14, the J gene TRBJ2-4; D unclear. The CDR3 is made up of 17 amino acids. Germline lookup yields CDR1 SGHDN and CDR2 FVKESK. The V end was cut by 4 bases, the J end by 8 bases, with 24 bases between. The CDR3 DNA is TGTGCCAGCAGCCCCCGCCTCCAGGCGATAGGACGGGACATTCAGTACTTC. Translating gives CASSPRLQAIGRDIQYF.

This clonotype was detected ten times or more. The chain links TRBV20-1 to TRBJ1-6, with D maybe TRBD1 (6 bases). CDR1 is DFQATT and CDR2 is SNEGSKA in the germline V gene (reference sequence). Trimming shortened V by 6 bases and J by 0 bases, and 18 bases separated the two germline ends. This CDR3 contains 17 residues. CDR3 DNA sequence: TGCAGTGCGGGACCCGGGACACAGTTCTCCTATAATTCACCCCTCCACTTT. It yields the protein CSAGPGTQFSYNSPLHF.

The CDR3, as DNA: TGTGCCAGCAGCACACGCTTAGGAATCTCCTACAATGAGCAGTTCTTC. It is translated as CASSTRLGISYNEQFF. The chain recombines TRBV7-9 with TRBJ2-1; D is undetermined. CDR3 size: 16 residues. Trimming removed 5 bases at V and 0 bases at J, with 14 bases between. Germline V gene lookup returns CDR1 SEHNR and CDR2 FQNEAQ (reference sequence).

This chain uses TRBV5-1 with TRBJ2-7; D ambiguous. The CDR3 covers 13 residues. The ends were cut back, 0 bases at V and 6 bases at J, with 10 bases in the middle. Germline assignment: CDR1 SGHRS and CDR2 YFSETQ. The CDR3 coding sequence is TGCGCCAGCAGCTTGGGCCTTTACGGCGAGCAGTACTTC. This sequence encodes CASSLGLYGEQYF.

This clonotype has a handful of counts. The chain combines TRBV6-5 with TRBJ1-2; 9 bases fit TRBD1. V was pared by 8 bases and J by 8 bases, with 9 bases of the junction left unmatched. Looked up from germline, CDR1 is MNHEY and CDR2 is SVGAGI. This CDR3 is 13 amino acids long. CDR3 residues: CASSTDRGTGYTF. The CDR3 DNA sequence: TGTGCCAGCTCAACCGACAGGGGGACCGGCTACACCTTC.

This clonotype occurred many times. The chain recombines TRBV5-1 with TRBJ1-5, with TRBD1 identical over 10 bases. The CDR3 is made up of 14 amino acids. The germline CDR1 and CDR2 sequences are SGHRS and YFSETQ. V was pared by 0 bases and J by 7 bases, with 1 base of the junction left unmatched. The CDR3 DNA sequence: TGCGCCAGCAGCTTGGGGACAGGGGGACAGCCCCAGCATTTT. Its translation: CASSLGTGGQPQHF.

The chain joins TRBV30 to TRBJ2-5, with 8 bases fitting TRBD2. The junction had 5 bases not matched to a gene; V was cut back by 1 base and J by 1 base. The CDR3 sequence is 15 residues long. Germline V CDR1 and CDR2: GTSNPN, SVGIG (reference sequence). CDR3: CAWSGTGGSQETQYF. DNA of the CDR3: TGTGCCTGGAGTGGGACGGGGGGGAGCCAAGAGACCCAGTACTTC.

This clonotype was picked up a small number of times. The chain recombines TRBV9 with TRBJ2-5; TRBD1 might be the D (6 bases). Per the germline V gene, CDR1 is SGDLS and CDR2 is YYNGEE. Trimming cost V 0 bases and J 4 bases, with 7 bases left between them. This CDR3 has 13 amino acids. CDR3 in DNA: TGTGCCAGCAGCGTAGGAGGGGGAGAGACCCAGTACTTC. It translates to CASSVGGGETQYF.

This clonotype has ten or more counts. V gene TRBV11-2 combines with J gene TRBJ1-2; D is perhaps TRBD1 (6 bases). Trimming removed 5 bases at V and 4 bases at J, with 17 bases between. The CDR3 consists of 15 residues. Germline CDR1 reads SGHAT; CDR2 reads FQNNGV. CDR3: CASSVGAGDLYGYTF. CDR3 DNA: TGTGCCAGCAGCGTCGGGGCAGGGGATCTCTATGGCTACACCTTC.

This clonotype was seen repeatedly, ten times or more. At one of its ends the junction is not consistent with the germline gene, which may arise from a read error. The chain links TRBV12-3 or TRBV12-4 to TRBJ1-6, with a tentative D call TRBD1 (5 bases). The CDR3 has 14 amino acids. In nucleotides, the CDR3 is TGTGCCAGCAGTCCCGGGACGTACGATTCCCCCCTCCACTTT. Protein sequence: CASSPGTYDSPLHF.

This clonotype was seen a handful of times. V is TRBV7-6 and J is TRBJ2-7, with D perhaps given as TRBD1 or TRBD2 (5 bases each). The germline V and J ends were trimmed by 0 bases and 0 bases, with 9 bases remaining between them. Germline CDR1 and CDR2: SGHVS and FNYEAQ. The CDR3 runs to 15 residues. DNA for the CDR3: TGTGCCAGCAGCTTAGCTGCAGGGACCTCCTACGAGCAGTACTTC. Translating gives CASSLAAGTSYEQYF.